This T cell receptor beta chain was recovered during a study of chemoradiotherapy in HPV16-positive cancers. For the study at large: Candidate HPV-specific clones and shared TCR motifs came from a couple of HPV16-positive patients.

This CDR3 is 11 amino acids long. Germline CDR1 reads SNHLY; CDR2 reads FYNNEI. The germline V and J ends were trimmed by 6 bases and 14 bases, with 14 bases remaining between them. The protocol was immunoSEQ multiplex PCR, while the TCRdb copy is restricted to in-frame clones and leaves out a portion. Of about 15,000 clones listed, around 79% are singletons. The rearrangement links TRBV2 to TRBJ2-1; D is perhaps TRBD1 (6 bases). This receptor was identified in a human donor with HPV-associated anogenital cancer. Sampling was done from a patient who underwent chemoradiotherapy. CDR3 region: CASRGQSVKFF. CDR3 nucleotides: TGTGCCAGCAGAGGACAGTCCGTGAAGTTCTTC.